This TCR beta chain was observed in a study of T cell repertoires in cytomegalovirus infection. About the research overall: It was the public TCR beta signatures that indicated both CMV infection and matching HLA type. General study points: Predominance within the ex vivo response was attributable to HLA-C-restricted CMV-specific TCR beta clonotypes.

TCRdb re-derived calls from the reads in MiXCR, one entry per CDR3 protein. The repertoire consists of roughly 920,000 distinct CDR3 sequences, with roughly 31% occurring once and the leading ten covering 13%. Notes on this clonotype: Its antigen is unidentified.

The sequences come from cultured CD8+ T cells from PBMCs, collected from culture after CMV antigen stimulation. This clonotype originated in a human donor in good health (CMV status not recorded). Some clones in this sample may be carry-over from other donors' samples.

CDR3 sequence (DNA): TGTGCCAGCAGTTTATCGTCAGGGACGGTCCACGAGCAGTACTTC. This translates into CASSLSSGTVHEQYF. The chain recombines TRBV27 with TRBJ2-7; perhaps D is TRBD1 or TRBD2 (5 bases each). The CDR3 is made up of 15 amino acids. CDR1 and CDR2 from the germline V gene are MNHEY and SMNVEV (reference sequence). The V end was cut by 0 bases, the J end by 5 bases, with 14 bases between.